This entry features one TCR beta chain sequence. Antigen: not known. Under the ViraFEST assay, PBMC were stimulated with viral peptide pools so that antigen-specific CD4+ T cells expanded. Sequencing was performed afterwards. Upon completion of about 10 days in culture, CD4+ T cells were isolated. According to the study, vaccine recipients showed no prior SARS-CoV-2 infection and negative nucleocapsid antibodies. On days 3 and 7, fresh IL-2 medium replaced half the medium. V was shortened by 2 bases and J by 1 base, with 8 bases between the two germline ends. The germline gives CDR1 LGHDT, CDR2 YNNKEL (reference sequence). The CDR3 length is 14 residues. The sample originates from a study of vaccination effects on CD4 cells after COVID-19. As for the study in general: Participants were vaccinated with two doses of either the BNT162b2 or mRNA-1273 vaccine.

Data came from immunoSEQ multiplex PCR; TCRdb stores just in-frame clones and leaves some out. In the table there are around 71,000 clones, roughly 78% of which are singletons. This sample comprised CD4+ T cells from PBMCs cultured with HCoV-OC43 spike peptides, obtained before COVID-19 vaccination. Subset specified: HCoV-OC43 spike overlapping peptide pool stimulation. This sequence joins TRBV3-1 (or the pseudogene TRBV3-2) and TRBJ1-1; weak D call: TRBD1 (5 bases). The origin of this receptor is a human donor who received a COVID-19 vaccine. The CDR3 DNA reads TGTGCCAGCAGCCAAATCGGGGCGAACACTGAAGCTTTCTTT. It translates to CASSQIGANTEAFF.